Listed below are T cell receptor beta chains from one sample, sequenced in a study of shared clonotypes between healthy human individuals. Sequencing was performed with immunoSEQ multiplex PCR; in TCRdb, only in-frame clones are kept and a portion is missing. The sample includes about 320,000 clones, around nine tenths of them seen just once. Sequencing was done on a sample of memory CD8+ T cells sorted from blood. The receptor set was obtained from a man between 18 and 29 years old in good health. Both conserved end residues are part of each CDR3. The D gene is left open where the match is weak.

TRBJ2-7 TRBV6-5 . CASSYSGPQLGQYF TGTGCCAGCAGTTACTCTGGGCCCCAGCTAGGGCAGTACTTC
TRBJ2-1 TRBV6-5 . CASSQGSYNEQFF TGTGCCAGCAGCCAGGGCTCCTACAATGAGCAGTTCTTC
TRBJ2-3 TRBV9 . CASSVGGSGPTDTQYF TGTGCCAGCAGCGTAGGCGGTAGCGGCCCCACAGATACGCAGTATTTT
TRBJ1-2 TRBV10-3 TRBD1 CATLTPGQGGGYTF TGTGCCACCTTAACCCCGGGACAGGGCGGTGGCTACACCTTC
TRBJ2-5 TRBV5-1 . CASSSSIGQTSWWTQYF TGCGCCAGCAGCTCCTCTATCGGACAAACGTCCTGGTGGACCCAGTACTTC
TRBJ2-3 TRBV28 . CASSLSGSTDTQYF TGTGCCAGCAGTTTATCTGGAAGCACAGATACGCAGTATTTT
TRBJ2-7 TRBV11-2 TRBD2 CASSSEGLAGAEQYF TGTGCCAGCAGCTCCGAGGGACTAGCGGGAGCCGAGCAGTACTTC
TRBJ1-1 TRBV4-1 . CASSQGIWDTEAFF TGCGCCAGCAGCCAAGGGATCTGGGACACTGAAGCTTTCTTT
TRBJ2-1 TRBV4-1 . CASSQDEGYNEQFF TGCGCCAGCAGCCAAGATGAGGGCTACAATGAGCAGTTCTTC
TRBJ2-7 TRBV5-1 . CASSLGQRVNEQYF TGCGCCAGCAGCTTGGGACAGAGGGTGAACGAGCAGTACTTC
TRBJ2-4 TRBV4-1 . CASSQDSKNIQYF TGCGCCAGCAGCCAAGATTCCAAAAACATTCAGTACTTC
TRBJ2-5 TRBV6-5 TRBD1 CASSWTGVLETQYF TGTGCCAGCAGTTGGACAGGGGTGTTGGAGACCCAGTACTTC
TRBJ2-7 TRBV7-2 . CASSLGPAGTYISYEQYF TGTGCCAGCAGCTTAGGACCAGCAGGGACTTACATCTCCTACGAGCAGTACTTC
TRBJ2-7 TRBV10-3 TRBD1 CAISDLDRAYEQYF TGTGCCATCAGTGATCTGGACAGGGCATACGAGCAGTACTTC
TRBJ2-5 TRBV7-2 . CASSPWTTQETQYF TGTGCCAGCAGCCCCTGGACTACTCAAGAGACCCAGTACTTC